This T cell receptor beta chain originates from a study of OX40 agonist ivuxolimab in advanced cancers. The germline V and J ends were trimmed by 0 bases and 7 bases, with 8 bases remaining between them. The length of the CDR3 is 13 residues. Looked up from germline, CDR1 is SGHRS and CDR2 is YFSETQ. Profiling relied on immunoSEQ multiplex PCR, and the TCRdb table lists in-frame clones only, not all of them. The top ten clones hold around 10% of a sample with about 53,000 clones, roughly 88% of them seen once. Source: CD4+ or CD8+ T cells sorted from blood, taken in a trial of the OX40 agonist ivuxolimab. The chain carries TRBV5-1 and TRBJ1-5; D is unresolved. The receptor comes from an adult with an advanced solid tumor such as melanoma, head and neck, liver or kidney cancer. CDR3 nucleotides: TGCGCCAGCAGCTTGGCCCCTCAGCAGCCCCAGCATTTT. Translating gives CASSLAPQQPQHF.